The 25 T cell receptor beta chains below all came from one sample that was sequenced in a study of cytomegalovirus exposure and HLA in healthy donors. Primers: 60 Vbeta forward and 13 Jbeta reverse. Assay used: immunoSEQ multiplex PCR; TCRdb lists only in-frame clones, some missing. The table has around 220,000 clones, around 79% seen once. The sample consisted of PBMCs. These receptors all stem from a girl aged 2 to 9 in good health and CMV-seronegative.

The sample holds a few counts of this clone. V usage is TRBV27 and J usage is TRBJ1-1; maybe TRBD1 (5 bases). The ends were cut back, 2 bases at V and 4 bases at J, with 14 bases in the middle. The CDR3 is made up of 15 amino acids. Germline CDR1 MNHEY, CDR2 SMNVEV (reference sequence). In DNA, the CDR3 is TGTGCCAGCAGTTTAGATGGCAGGGTTGGCACTGAAGCTTTCTTT. Amino acids: CASSLDGRVGTEAFF.

The CDR3 sequence is CASSERDFKDNEQFF. As DNA, the CDR3 is TGTGCCAGCAGTGAAAGGGACTTCAAAGACAATGAGCAGTTCTTC. The chain couples TRBV6-1 to TRBJ2-1; D might be TRBD2 (6 bases). From germline, CDR1 is MNHNS and CDR2 SASEGT. V lost 2 bases and J 5 bases, leaving 13 bases between the germline ends. The CDR3 is 15 residues long.

The chain couples TRBV6-1 to TRBJ1-4; 11 bases fit TRBD1. CDR3 length: 13 amino acids. Germline-derived CDR1 and CDR2 are MNHNS and SASEGT. V shed 7 bases and J 8 bases; nucleotides not matched to a gene: 3. CDR3 residues: CASIGTGGEKLFF. The CDR3 DNA reads TGTGCCAGCATAGGGACAGGGGGAGAAAAACTGTTTTTT.

V and J are TRBV5-1 and TRBJ2-7; 8 bases agree with TRBD2. CDR1 and CDR2 (germline): SGHRS, YFSETQ. The CDR3 runs 16 residues. J lost 1 base, V lost 5 bases, and 11 bases had no gene match. The chain's CDR3 is CASRASGGGESYEQYF. As DNA, the CDR3 is TGCGCCAGCAGGGCCTCCGGGGGGGGAGAGTCCTACGAGCAGTACTTC.

CDR3 amino acids: CASSLVPASGRNYNEQFF. The DNA for the CDR3 is TGCGCCAGCAGCTTGGTCCCCGCTAGCGGGCGCAACTACAATGAGCAGTTCTTC. V gene TRBV5-1 combines with J gene TRBJ2-1, with 8 bases that match TRBD2. There are 18 residues in the CDR3. Trimming cost V 0 bases and J 3 bases; bases outside gene matches: 11. Germline CDR1 SGHRS, CDR2 YFSETQ.

The gene calls are TRBV5-1 and TRBJ1-1, with D unresolved. Trimming removed 0 bases at V and 0 bases at J, with 6 bases between. CDR3 length: 14 residues. Germline-derived CDR1 and CDR2 are SGHRS and YFSETQ. CDR3 protein: CASSLGSLNTEAFF. CDR3 nucleotide sequence: TGCGCCAGCAGCTTGGGCAGTTTGAACACTGAAGCTTTCTTT.

The chain recombines TRBV19 with TRBJ1-2; TRBD1 agrees at 8 bases. Germline V gives CDR1 LNHDA, CDR2 SQIVND (reference sequence). V gave up 6 bases and J gave up 7 bases; unmatched junction bases: 13. The CDR3 has 15 amino acids. The CDR3 sequence: CASSENPGTGFGYTF. The CDR3 DNA follows: TGTGCCAGTAGCGAAAACCCCGGGACAGGATTTGGCTACACCTTC.

CDR3 bases: TGCGCCAGCAGCTTAACAGGGGGCAGGAGGCAGCCCCAGCATTTT. This translates into CASSLTGGRRQPQHF. The chain joins TRBV5-1 to TRBJ1-5; 9 bases match TRBD1. From germline, CDR1 is SGHRS and CDR2 YFSETQ. The CDR3 sequence is 15 residues long. V shed 2 bases, J shed 7 bases, and the junction held 7 bases outside the gene matches.

This sequence joins TRBV16 and TRBJ1-6, with D hard to call. Trimming removed 4 bases from V and 0 bases from J, with 13 bases in between. CDR3 length: 17 residues. CDR1 KGHSY and CDR2 FQNENV come from the germline V gene. The CDR3 loop is CASSPTLGSSYNSPLHF. The DNA of the CDR3 is TGTGCCAGCAGCCCAACATTAGGGAGCTCCTATAATTCACCCCTCCACTTT.

CDR3 residues: CASSLGIGENEQFF. For the CDR3, the DNA is TGTGCCAGCAGCTTGGGAATCGGGGAAAATGAGCAGTTCTTC. This chain joins TRBV5-4 and TRBJ2-1; D is perhaps TRBD2 (5 bases). Germline CDR1 and CDR2: SGHNT and YYREEE (reference sequence). CDR3 length: 14 residues. V was shortened by 0 bases and J by 7 bases, with 11 bases between the two germline ends.

This clone was counted between two and nine times. The chain links TRBV2 to TRBJ2-5; D gene ambiguous. The CDR3 runs to 13 residues. Trimming left V 9 bases short and J 2 bases short, with 13 bases between. Germline V CDR1 and CDR2: SNHLY, FYNNEI. CDR3: CASNFAVQETQYF. The CDR3 DNA is TGTGCCAGTAATTTTGCGGTTCAAGAGACCCAGTACTTC.

This clone was seen a single time. The chain uses TRBV5-6 and TRBJ2-5; D is ambiguous. The CDR3 totals 12 residues. Looked up from germline, CDR1 is SGHDT and CDR2 is YYEEEE. The V and J ends lost 2 bases and 2 bases respectively, with 4 bases between them. The DNA for the CDR3 is TGTGCCAGCAGCTTCCCGCAAGAGACCCAGTACTTC. Translating gives CASSFPQETQYF.

J is TRBJ1-2 and V is TRBV27; TRBD1 is a possible D gene (5 bases). Germline CDR1 reads MNHEY; CDR2 reads SMNVEV (reference sequence). V was pared by 5 bases and J by 3 bases, with 13 bases between. The CDR3 is 14 amino acids. This chain's CDR3 is CASSLSGTDYGYTF. In nucleotides, the CDR3 is TGTGCCAGCAGTCTCTCGGGGACTGACTATGGCTACACCTTC.

The chain joins TRBV12-5 to TRBJ2-3; tentatively, D is TRBD2 (6 bases). The germline CDR1 and CDR2 sequences are LGHNT and FRNRAP. V was cut by 9 bases and J by 7 bases, with 17 bases left in between. This CDR3 is 13 amino acids long. Written as DNA, the CDR3 is TGTGCTAGCGGGACTCCGGGGATCTATACGCAGTATTTT. Protein sequence: CASGTPGIYTQYF.

In this sample, this clone turned up once. The chain has TRBV2 and TRBJ2-1; 8 nucleotides line up with TRBD2. Germline V gene data show CDR1 as SNHLY and CDR2 as FYNNEI. Unmatched junction bases numbered 9, after V lost 4 bases and J lost 7 bases. This CDR3 spans 15 amino acids. The CDR3, as DNA: TGTGCCAGCAGTGTGCTTGGCGGGACTAGGAATGAGCAGTTCTTC. Amino acids: CASSVLGGTRNEQFF. The full variable domain, with the rest looked up from reference TRBV2 and TRBJ2-1, is EPEVTQTPSHQVTQMGQEVILRCVPISNHLYFYWYRQILGQKVEFLVSFYNNEISEKSEIFDDQFSVERPDGSNFTLKIRSTKLEDSAMYFCASSVLGGTRNEQFFGPGTRLTVL.

The chain employs TRBV7-9 and TRBJ2-5; D not resolved. The J call may be incorrect, as the DNA end agrees better with TRBJ2-7. There are 12 residues in the CDR3. Germline V gene lookup returns CDR1 SEHNR and CDR2 FQNEAQ (reference sequence). In DNA, the CDR3 is TGTGCCAGCAGCTTAGAGTTCCACGAGCAGTACTTC. Protein product: CASSLEFHEQYF.

The DNA for the CDR3 is TGTGCCAGTAGTAGTCAGGGACTAGCGGGATTCAATGAGCAGTTCTTC. It encodes CASSSQGLAGFNEQFF. This rearrangement joins TRBV19 to TRBJ2-1, with 13 bases identical to TRBD2. The J segment lost 6 bases and the V segment lost 4 bases, leaving 6 bases of the junction unmatched. The V gene's germline CDR1 is LNHDA and CDR2 SQIVND (reference sequence). CDR3 length: 16 residues.

The chain links TRBV4-1 to TRBJ1-5; 7 bases are shared with TRBD1. Trimming removed 7 bases from V and 1 base from J; junction bases left unmatched: 10. CDR1 and CDR2 (germline): MGHRA, YSYEKL. This CDR3 comprises 16 residues. CDR3 region: CASTETPGQSNQPQHF. The CDR3 region has the DNA TGCGCCAGCACGGAAACTCCGGGACAGAGCAATCAGCCCCAGCATTTT.

The V call is TRBV7-2, the J call TRBJ2-7; 7 bases align to TRBD2. CDR3 length: 15 amino acids. Germline V gene lookup returns CDR1 SGHTA and CDR2 FQGNSA. Trimming cost V 2 bases and J 3 bases; bases outside gene matches: 7. CDR3 DNA: TGTGCCAGCAGCTTAACGCCCCGGGGGGTCTACGAGCAGTACTTC. Encoded protein: CASSLTPRGVYEQYF.

The J gene is TRBJ1-3, the V gene TRBV2, with TRBD1 matching over 7 bases. The germline CDR1 and CDR2 sequences are SNHLY and FYNNEI. The junction had 9 bases not matched to a gene; V was cut back by 6 bases and J by 4 bases. The CDR3 is 15 residues long. This CDR3 reads CASSTGVGQGNTIYF. The CDR3, as DNA: TGTGCCAGCAGCACAGGGGTGGGACAGGGAAACACCATATATTTT.

The V gene is TRBV5-1, the J gene TRBJ2-2, with 10 bases identical to TRBD1. With V trimmed by 1 base and J by 6 bases, 6 bases remained unmatched. The CDR3 runs to 16 residues. Germline-derived CDR1 and CDR2 are SGHRS and YFSETQ. CDR3 region: CASSLLGQGYPGELFF. The CDR3 DNA follows: TGCGCCAGCAGCTTGCTGGGACAGGGGTATCCCGGGGAGCTGTTTTTT.

This clone was detected only a few times. V usage is TRBV19 and J usage is TRBJ1-1, with D possibly being TRBD1 (5 bases). V was trimmed by 7 bases and J by 3 bases, leaving 15 bases between them. The CDR3 is 14 residues long. The V gene's germline CDR1 is LNHDA and CDR2 SQIVND (reference sequence). CDR3 nucleotides: TGTGCCAGTACACAGGCCGGGTCGGACACTGAAGCTTTCTTT. It is translated as CASTQAGSDTEAFF.

The V and J genes are TRBV13 and TRBJ2-7, with no clear D. This CDR3 is built from 11 residues. Trimming took off 3 bases at V and 6 bases at J, with 6 bases between the two ends. In germline, CDR1 is PRHDT, CDR2 FYEKMQ (reference sequence). In DNA form, the CDR3 reads TGTGCCAGCAGCTTTGAGTCCGAGCAGTACTTC. It yields the protein CASSFESEQYF.

Only one count was recorded for this clone. This rearrangement joins TRBV27 to TRBJ1-1, with TRBD1 matching over 7 bases. This CDR3 contains 11 residues. J gave up 8 bases and V 8 bases, and 5 bases lay outside the gene matches. Looked up from germline, CDR1 is MNHEY and CDR2 is SMNVEV (reference sequence). CDR3 nucleotide sequence: TGTGCCAGCTTCGAAGGGGGCGAAGCTTTCTTT. Residues: CASFEGGEAFF.

The chain carries TRBV5-1 and TRBJ2-3, with TRBD2 identical over 7 bases. The CDR3 has 15 residues. Germline CDR1 reads SGHRS; CDR2 reads YFSETQ. The V gene end was trimmed by 4 bases and the J gene end by 8 bases; junction bases not matched to a gene: 13. The CDR3 here is CASSPSGQWGATQYF. The CDR3 coding sequence is TGCGCCAGCAGCCCTAGCGGCCAATGGGGTGCTACGCAGTATTTT. Drawing the rest from reference TRBV5-1 and TRBJ2-3, the complete variable domain is KAGVTQTPRYLIKTRGQQVTLSCSPISGHRSVSWYQQTPGQGLQFLFEYFSETQRNKGNFPGRFSGRQFSNSRSEMNVSTLELGDSALYLCASSPSGQWGATQYFGPGTRLTVL.